These 12 T cell receptor beta chains originate from one sample sequenced in a study of CD8+ T cells in alopecia areata (dated by TCRdb to 2016 to 2019). The library came from the immunoSEQ multiplex PCR assay. To provide template for TCR sequencing, every sample had RNA extracted and reverse transcribed into cDNA. TCRdb obtained this table from immuneACCESS and retained in-frame rearrangements with V and J assigned. These tables miss some clones; where compared with another copy, unresolved V genes account for less than half of the shortfall, and the remainder is unexplained. This sample has roughly 100,000 clones in its table, and 60% to 75% of those were observed once. The ten top clones hold 15% to 18% of the sample. Explained via the paper, the time point label denotes: more than three weeks on oral tofacitinib. The sample's treatment or condition, from its label and the paper: oral pan-JAK inhibitor, 5-10 mg twice daily.

The sequenced sample was CD8+ T cells sorted from blood, obtained at week 4, from a patient treated with tofacitinib. These receptors were obtained from a human donor with alopecia areata.

The V gene is TRBV27, the J gene TRBJ2-1; either TRBD1 or TRBD2 may supply D (6 bases each). CDR1 is MNHEY and CDR2 is SMNVEV in the germline V gene (reference sequence). There are 17 residues in the CDR3. Trimming removed 5 bases from V and 3 bases from J, with 20 bases in between. CDR3 sequence: CASSPNHPGALYNEQFF. CDR3 nucleotide sequence: TGTGCCAGCAGTCCCAATCATCCGGGGGCCCTCTACAATGAGCAGTTCTTC.

The J gene is TRBJ2-5, the V gene TRBV15; D gene unclear. CDR1 and CDR2 from the germline V gene are LNHNV and YYDKDF (reference sequence). The length of the CDR3 is 12 residues. V lost 1 base and J lost 5, with 5 bases in between. CDR3 sequence: CATSRALETQYF. CDR3 coding DNA: TGTGCCACCAGCAGAGCTCTGGAGACCCAGTACTTC.

The rearrangement links TRBV4-3 to TRBJ1-1; TRBD1 matches 7 bases. The germline V gene has CDR1 LGHNA and CDR2 YSLEER. The CDR3 length is 15 residues. J was trimmed by 7 bases and V by 2 bases; bases with no gene match: 10. CDR3 nucleotide sequence: TGCGCCAGCAGCCAACACTTGTATGGGACAGATGAAGCTTTCTTT. Its translation: CASSQHLYGTDEAFF.

This chain connects TRBV29-1 to TRBJ1-1; 9 nucleotides match TRBD1. CDR3 size: 13 residues. Germline lookup yields CDR1 SQVTM and CDR2 ANQGSEA. With 4 bases clipped from V and 4 bases from J, the junction kept 4 bases outside the gene matches. The DNA for the CDR3 is TGCAGCGTTGTGGGACAGGGAAGCACTGAAGCTTTCTTT. Translation: CSVVGQGSTEAFF.

The chain combines TRBV9 with TRBJ2-3; D may match TRBD1 or TRBD2 (5 bases each). Trimming stripped 0 bases from V and 1 base from J, with 9 bases between. This CDR3 contains 15 residues. CDR1 and CDR2 from the germline V gene are SGDLS and YYNGEE. The CDR3, as DNA: TGTGCCAGCAGCGTAGGGGTGGGGGGCACAGATACGCAGTATTTT. Amino acids: CASSVGVGGTDTQYF. The variable domain in full, completed from reference TRBV9 and TRBJ2-3, reads DSGVTQTPKHLITATGQRVTLRCSPRSGDLSVYWYQQSLDQGLQFLIQYYNGEERAKGNILERFSAQQFPDLHSELNLSSLELGDSALYFCASSVGVGGTDTQYFGPGTRLTVL.

This chain uses TRBV7-9 with TRBJ2-5, with 7 bases fitting TRBD1. CDR3 length: 18 residues. J was trimmed by 0 bases and V by 2 bases; bases with no gene match: 12. Germline V lookup: CDR1 SEHNR, CDR2 FQNEAQ (reference sequence). The CDR3 DNA sequence: TGTGCCAGCAGCTTACGTTTCGGGGACAGTGGGGACCAAGAGACCCAGTACTTC. It translates to CASSLRFGDSGDQETQYF.

The rearrangement joins TRBV10-3 to TRBJ2-7, with D perhaps matching TRBD1 (6 bases). The CDR3 sequence is 13 residues long. The V gene lost 10 bases and the J gene lost 4 bases, with 17 bases spanning the gap. Germline CDR1 is ENHRY and CDR2 is SYGVKD. CDR3 sequence reads: CATGDKADYEQYF. The DNA of the CDR3 is TGTGCCACCGGGGACAAGGCCGATTACGAGCAGTACTTC.

The chain combines TRBV29-1 with TRBJ2-6, with D perhaps matching TRBD2 (5 bases). CDR1 and CDR2 (germline): SQVTM, ANQGSEA. The CDR3 is 16 amino acids. Trimming removed 4 bases from V and 0 bases from J, with 13 bases in between. CDR3 nucleotides: TGCAGCGTTGGAGGGATTCCTGACTCTGGGGCCAACGTCCTGACTTTC. Protein sequence: CSVGGIPDSGANVLTF.

The chain has TRBV7-2 and TRBJ2-1, with D possibly being TRBD2 (7 bases). Trimming shortened V by 3 bases and J by 4 bases, and 10 bases separated the two germline ends. The CDR3 sequence is 14 residues long. Per germline, CDR1 SGHTA and CDR2 FQGNSA. The CDR3 nucleotides read TGTGCCAGCAGCTTGGGGGGGCCTTACAATGAGCAGTTCTTC. Protein product: CASSLGGPYNEQFF.

The gene calls are TRBV27 and TRBJ2-7; maybe TRBD1 (5 bases). Germline loops: CDR1 MNHEY, CDR2 SMNVEV (reference sequence). This CDR3 comprises 13 residues. Between the trimmed V and J ends, which lost 3 bases and 6 bases, there was a span of 12 bases. CDR3: CASSLFQGGEQYF. The CDR3, as DNA: TGTGCCAGCAGTTTGTTTCAGGGTGGCGAGCAGTACTTC.

The rearrangement joins TRBV27 to TRBJ2-7, with TRBD2 matching 10 bases. V trimming: 5 bases; J trimming: 6 bases; junction bases outside the gene matches: 10. The germline V gene encodes CDR1 MNHEY and CDR2 SMNVEV (reference sequence). There are 15 residues in the CDR3. This CDR3 reads CASSRGTSGTTEQYF. The CDR3 nucleotides are TGTGCCAGCAGTCGGGGAACTAGCGGGACTACCGAGCAGTACTTC.

In its sample, this clone was seen a few times. V is TRBV9 and J is TRBJ1-4; possibly TRBD1 for D (6 bases). With 3 bases removed from V and 0 bases from J, the gap between germline ends came to 15 bases. Germline values: CDR1 SGDLS, CDR2 YYNGEE. The CDR3 has 17 amino acids. The CDR3 bases are TGTGCCAGCAGCGCCCTACAGGGATTAGCAACTAATGAAAAACTGTTTTTT. This sequence encodes CASSALQGLATNEKLFF.